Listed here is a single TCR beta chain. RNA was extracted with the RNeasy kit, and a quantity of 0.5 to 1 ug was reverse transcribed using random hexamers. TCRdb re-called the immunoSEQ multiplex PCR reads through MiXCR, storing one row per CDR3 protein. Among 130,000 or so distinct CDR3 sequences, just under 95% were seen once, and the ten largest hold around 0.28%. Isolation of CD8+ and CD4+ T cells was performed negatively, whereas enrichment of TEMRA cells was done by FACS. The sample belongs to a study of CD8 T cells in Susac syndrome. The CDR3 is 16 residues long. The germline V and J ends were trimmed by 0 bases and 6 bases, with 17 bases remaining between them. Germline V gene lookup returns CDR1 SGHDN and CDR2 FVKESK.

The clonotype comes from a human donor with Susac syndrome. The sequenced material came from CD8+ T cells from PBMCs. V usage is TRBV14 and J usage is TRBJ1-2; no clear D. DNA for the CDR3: TGTGCCAGCAGCCAAGATCTCGGCGGGGTAGCTGATGGCTACACCTTC. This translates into CASSQDLGGVADGYTF.